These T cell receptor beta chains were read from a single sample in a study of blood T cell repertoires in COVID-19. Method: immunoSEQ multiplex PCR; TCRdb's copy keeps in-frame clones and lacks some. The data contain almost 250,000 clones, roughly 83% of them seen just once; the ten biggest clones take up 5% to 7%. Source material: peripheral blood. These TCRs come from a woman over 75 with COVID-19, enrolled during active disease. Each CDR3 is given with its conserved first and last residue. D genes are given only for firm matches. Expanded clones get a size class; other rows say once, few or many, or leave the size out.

CDR3: CASSGGQGVNSPLHF
DNA: TGTGCCAGCAGCGGTGGACAGGGGGTTAATTCACCCCTCCACTTT
J: TRBJ1-6
size: NA
D: TRBD1
length: 15
V: TRBV5-4

CDR3: CASSRRRDRYNSPLHF
DNA: TGTGCCAGTAGTAGGAGGCGGGACCGCTATAATTCACCCCTCCACTTT
J: TRBJ1-6
size: few
D: NA
length: 16
V: TRBV19

CDR3: CASSQRGSTEAFF
DNA: TGTGCCAGCAGCCAAAGGGGATCCACTGAAGCTTTCTTT
J: TRBJ1-1
size: few
D: NA
length: 13
V: TRBV3-1/TRBV3-2

CDR3: CAWSETGWSGNTIYF
DNA: TGTGCCTGGAGTGAAACAGGGTGGTCTGGAAACACCATATATTTT
J: TRBJ1-3
size: NA
D: NA
length: 15
V: TRBV30

CDR3: CASSPEGLGYGYTF
DNA: TGTGCCAGCTCACCGGAAGGACTCGGCTATGGCTACACCTTC
J: TRBJ1-2
size: few
D: NA
length: 14
V: TRBV18

CDR3: CASSLVAESSYEQYF
DNA: TGTGCCAGCAGCTTAGTAGCAGAGAGCTCCTACGAGCAGTACTTC
J: TRBJ2-7
size: once
D: NA
length: 15
V: TRBV7-9

CDR3: CASSLLGGGPRELFF
DNA: TGTGCCAGCAGCTTACTAGGCGGGGGTCCAAGGGAGCTGTTTTTT
J: TRBJ2-2
size: NA
D: TRBD2
length: 15
V: TRBV7-9

CDR3: CASSYPGRNTEAFF
DNA: TGTGCCAGCAGTTACCCTGGCAGGAACACTGAAGCTTTCTTT
J: TRBJ1-1
size: NA
D: NA
length: 14
V: TRBV6-2/TRBV6-3

CDR3: CASSSRGGTNTGELFF
DNA: TGTGCCAGCAGTTCACGCGGGGGTACGAACACCGGGGAGCTGTTTTTT
J: TRBJ2-2
size: once
D: TRBD2
length: 16
V: TRBV6-6

CDR3: CASNALGGYGYTF
DNA: TGCGCCAGCAACGCTTTAGGAGGATATGGCTACACCTTC
J: TRBJ1-2
size: NA
D: NA
length: 13
V: TRBV10-2

CDR3: CATGLGYNEQFF
DNA: TGTGCCACGGGACTAGGCTACAATGAGCAGTTCTTC
J: TRBJ2-1
size: NA
D: TRBD2
length: 12
V: TRBV7-2

CDR3: CASSQRSRRGDLGEQFF
DNA: TGTGCCAGCAGCCAAAGGTCCCGGCGGGGGGACTTGGGTGAGCAGTTCTTC
J: TRBJ2-1
size: NA
D: TRBD2
length: 17
V: TRBV3-1/TRBV3-2

CDR3: CASSPRGGDGYTF
DNA: TGTGCCAGCAGCCCCAGAGGGGGGGATGGCTACACCTTC
J: TRBJ1-2
size: few
D: NA
length: 13
V: TRBV9

CDR3: CASSRASGGTQPQHF
DNA: TGTGCCAGCAGTCGAGCGTCAGGGGGGACTCAGCCCCAGCATTTT
J: TRBJ1-5
size: once
D: TRBD1
length: 15
V: TRBV6-5

CDR3: CASTRNRVLLSPLHF
DNA: TGTGCCAGCACCCGAAACCGGGTCCTTCTTTCACCCCTCCACTTT
J: TRBJ1-6
size: NA
D: NA
length: 15
V: TRBV2

CDR3: CAWSIQNSGNTIYF
DNA: TGTGCCTGGTCGATACAAAACTCTGGAAACACCATATATTTT
J: TRBJ1-3
size: few
D: NA
length: 14
V: TRBV30

CDR3: CASSMGRGAATEAFF
DNA: TGTGCCAGTAGTATGGGTCGGGGGGCAGCCACTGAAGCTTTCTTT
J: TRBJ1-1
size: NA
D: NA
length: 15
V: TRBV19

CDR3: CASSQGVRVNTEAFF
DNA: TGTGCCAGCAGCCAAGGAGTTCGGGTGAACACTGAAGCTTTCTTT
J: TRBJ1-1
size: NA
D: NA
length: 15
V: TRBV3-1/TRBV3-2

CDR3: CASSPRGSGGITDTQYF
DNA: TGTGCCAGCAGCCCCCGTGGTAGCGGGGGAATCACAGATACGCAGTATTTT
J: TRBJ2-3
size: NA
D: TRBD2
length: 17
V: TRBV7-7

CDR3: CASSQEQGNTEAFF
DNA: TGTGCCAGCAGCCAAGAACAGGGAAACACTGAAGCTTTCTTT
J: TRBJ1-1
size: NA
D: NA
length: 14
V: TRBV3-1/TRBV3-2

CDR3: CASSQGTFLNTEAFF
DNA: TGTGCCAGCAGCCAAGGTACATTCCTGAACACTGAAGCTTTCTTT
J: TRBJ1-1
size: NA
D: NA
length: 15
V: TRBV3-1/TRBV3-2

CDR3: CASSSTGTGGGEQYF
DNA: TGTGCCAGCAGCTCAACCGGGACAGGGGGCGGTGAGCAGTACTTC
J: TRBJ2-7
size: NA
D: TRBD1
length: 15
V: TRBV7-2

CDR3: CASSLGQAGYNEQFF
DNA: TGTGCCAGCTCACTGGGACAGGCGGGCTACAATGAGCAGTTCTTC
J: TRBJ2-1
size: NA
D: TRBD1
length: 15
V: TRBV18

CDR3: CASSHSSEGAQYF
DNA: TGTGCCAGCAGCCATAGTAGTGAGGGAGCCCAGTACTTC
J: TRBJ2-5
size: NA
D: NA
length: 13
V: TRBV3-1/TRBV3-2

CDR3: CASSLDGQGHNEQFF
DNA: TGTGCCAGCAGCTTAGACGGACAGGGCCACAATGAGCAGTTCTTC
J: TRBJ2-1
size: NA
D: TRBD1
length: 15
V: TRBV5-5

CDR3: CATSEPGGRDIQYF
DNA: TGTGCCACCAGTGAGCCAGGGGGTAGGGACATTCAGTACTTC
J: TRBJ2-4
size: NA
D: TRBD1
length: 14
V: TRBV24-1

CDR3: CASSTTGTGVAEAFF
DNA: TGCGCCAGCAGCACAACCGGGACAGGGGTTGCTGAAGCTTTCTTT
J: TRBJ1-1
size: NA
D: TRBD1
length: 15
V: TRBV5-1

CDR3: CASSLGDRAGYTF
DNA: TGTGCCAGCAGTTTAGGGGACAGGGCTGGCTACACCTTC
J: TRBJ1-2
size: once
D: TRBD1
length: 13
V: TRBV12-3/TRBV12-4

CDR3: CAARGASYNSPLHF
DNA: TGTGCCGCGCGGGGGGCTTCCTATAATTCACCCCTCCACTTT
J: TRBJ1-6
size: NA
D: NA
length: 14
V: TRBV6-5

CDR3: CASSPGQGNTEAFF
DNA: TGTGCCAGCAGCCCAGGACAGGGGAACACTGAAGCTTTCTTT
J: TRBJ1-1
size: NA
D: TRBD1
length: 14
V: TRBV7-2

CDR3: CASSYSRDFEAFF
DNA: TGTGCCAGCAGTTACTCCCGGGATTTTGAAGCTTTCTTT
J: TRBJ1-1
size: NA
D: NA
length: 13
V: TRBV6-6

CDR3: CSAGTGVNEQFF
DNA: TGCAGCGCCGGGACAGGGGTCAATGAGCAGTTCTTC
J: TRBJ2-1
size: NA
D: TRBD1
length: 12
V: TRBV29-1

CDR3: CASSQVGTGGGSPLHF
DNA: TGTGCCAGCAGCCAAGTGGGGACAGGGGGTGGCTCACCCCTCCACTTT
J: TRBJ1-6
size: NA
D: TRBD1
length: 16
V: TRBV4-2